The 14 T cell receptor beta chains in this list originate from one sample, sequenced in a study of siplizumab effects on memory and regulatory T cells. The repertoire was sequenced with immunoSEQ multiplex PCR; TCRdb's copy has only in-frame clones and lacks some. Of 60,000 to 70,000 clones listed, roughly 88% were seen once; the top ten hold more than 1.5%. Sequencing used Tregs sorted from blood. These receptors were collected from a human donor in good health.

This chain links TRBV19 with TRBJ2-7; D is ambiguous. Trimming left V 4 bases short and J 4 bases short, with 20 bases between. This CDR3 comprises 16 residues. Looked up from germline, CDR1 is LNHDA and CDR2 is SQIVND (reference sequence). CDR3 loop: CASSTSGRWGLYEQYF. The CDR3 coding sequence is TGTGCCAGTAGTACCTCCGGCAGGTGGGGTTTGTACGAGCAGTACTTC.

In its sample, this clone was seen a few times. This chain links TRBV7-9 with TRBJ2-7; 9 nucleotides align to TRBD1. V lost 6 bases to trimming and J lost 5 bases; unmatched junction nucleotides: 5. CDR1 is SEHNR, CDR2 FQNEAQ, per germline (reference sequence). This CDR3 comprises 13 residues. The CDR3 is CASSQTGGNEQYF. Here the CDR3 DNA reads TGTGCCAGCAGTCAAACAGGGGGCAACGAGCAGTACTTC.

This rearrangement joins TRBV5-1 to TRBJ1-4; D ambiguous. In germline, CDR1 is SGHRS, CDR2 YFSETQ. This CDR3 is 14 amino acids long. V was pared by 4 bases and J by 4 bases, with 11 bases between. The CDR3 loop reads CASSPTGFNEKLFF. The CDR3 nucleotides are TGCGCCAGCAGCCCGACGGGGTTTAATGAAAAACTGTTTTTT. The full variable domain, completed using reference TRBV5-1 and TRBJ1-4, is KAGVTQTPRYLIKTRGQQVTLSCSPISGHRSVSWYQQTPGQGLQFLFEYFSETQRNKGNFPGRFSGRQFSNSRSEMNVSTLELGDSALYLCASSPTGFNEKLFFGSGTQLSVL.

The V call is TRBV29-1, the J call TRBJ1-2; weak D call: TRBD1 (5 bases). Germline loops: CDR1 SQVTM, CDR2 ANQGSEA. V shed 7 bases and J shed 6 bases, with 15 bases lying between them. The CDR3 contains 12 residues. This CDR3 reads CSAVAGLDGYTF. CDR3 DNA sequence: TGCAGCGCAGTGGCAGGGCTGGATGGCTACACCTTC.

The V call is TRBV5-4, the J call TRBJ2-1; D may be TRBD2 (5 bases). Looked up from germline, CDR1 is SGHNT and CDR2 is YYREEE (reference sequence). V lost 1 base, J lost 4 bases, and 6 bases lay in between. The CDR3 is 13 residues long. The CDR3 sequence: CASSLSGYNEQFF. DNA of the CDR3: TGTGCCAGCAGCTTGAGCGGATACAATGAGCAGTTCTTC.

This CDR3 reads CASSQDRGTNGEQYF. The CDR3 region has the DNA TGTGCCAGCAGCCAAGATCGGGGGACTAACGGCGAGCAGTACTTC. The rearrangement uses TRBV4-2 and TRBJ2-7, with 7 bases matching TRBD2. After removal of 0 bases from V and 6 bases from J, the junction contained 8 bases not matched to a gene. Germline CDR1 reads LGHNA; CDR2 reads YNFKEQ. There are 15 residues in the CDR3.

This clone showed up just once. The CDR3, as DNA: TGTGCCAGCAGCGTAGTTGTGGGGGAGCAGTTCTTC. Translation: CASSVVVGEQFF. This chain joins TRBV9 and TRBJ2-1; D ambiguous. Germline CDR1 is SGDLS and CDR2 is YYNGEE. The CDR3 runs 12 residues. Trimming removed 0 bases at V and 10 bases at J, with 8 bases between.

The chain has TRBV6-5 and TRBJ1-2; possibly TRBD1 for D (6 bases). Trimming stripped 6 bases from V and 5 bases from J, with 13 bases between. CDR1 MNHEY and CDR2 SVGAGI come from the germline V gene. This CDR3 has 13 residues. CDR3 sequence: CASSRTARYGYTF. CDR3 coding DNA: TGTGCCAGCAGCCGGACAGCAAGGTATGGCTACACCTTC.

The CDR3 reads CASSRQAGVTNEQFF. CDR3 sequence (DNA): TGTGCCAGCAGCAGGCAAGCGGGAGTTACCAATGAGCAGTTCTTC. This chain links TRBV7-8 with TRBJ2-1; 8 nucleotides agree with TRBD2. Germline loops: CDR1 SGHVS, CDR2 FQNEAQ. The ends lost 5 bases at V and 6 bases at J; junction bases unmatched: 9. The CDR3 spans 15 residues.

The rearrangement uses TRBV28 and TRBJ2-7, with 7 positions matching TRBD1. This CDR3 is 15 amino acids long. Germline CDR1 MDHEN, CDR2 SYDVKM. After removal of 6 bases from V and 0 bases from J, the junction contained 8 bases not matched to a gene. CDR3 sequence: CASRRQGASSYEQYF. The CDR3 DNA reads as TGTGCCAGCAGAAGACAGGGCGCAAGCTCCTACGAGCAGTACTTC.

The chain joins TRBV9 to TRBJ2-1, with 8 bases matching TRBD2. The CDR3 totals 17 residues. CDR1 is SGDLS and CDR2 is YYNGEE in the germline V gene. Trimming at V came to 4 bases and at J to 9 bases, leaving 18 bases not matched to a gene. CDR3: CASSPRRGREVASEQFF. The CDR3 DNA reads TGTGCCAGCAGCCCTCGTCGGGGGCGGGAGGTAGCTAGTGAGCAGTTCTTC.

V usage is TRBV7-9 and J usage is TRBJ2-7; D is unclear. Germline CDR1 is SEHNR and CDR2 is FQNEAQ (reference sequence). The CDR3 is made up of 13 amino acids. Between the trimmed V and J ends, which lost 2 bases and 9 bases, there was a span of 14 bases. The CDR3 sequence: CASSLTPRPWQYF. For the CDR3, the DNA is TGTGCCAGCAGCTTAACCCCCCGTCCATGGCAGTACTTC. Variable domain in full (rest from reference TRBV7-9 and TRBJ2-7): DTGVSQNPRHKITKRGQNVTFRCDPISEHNRLYWYRQTLGQGPEFLTYFQNEAQLEKSRLLSDRFSAERPKGSFSTLEIQRTEQGDSAMYLCASSLTPRPWQYFGPGTRLTVT.

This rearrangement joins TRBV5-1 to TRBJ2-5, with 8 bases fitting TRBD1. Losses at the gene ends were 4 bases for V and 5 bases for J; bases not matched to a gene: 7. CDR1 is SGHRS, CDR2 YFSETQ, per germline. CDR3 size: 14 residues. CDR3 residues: CASSRQGIRETQYF. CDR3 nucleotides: TGCGCCAGCAGCCGACAGGGGATTAGGGAGACCCAGTACTTC.

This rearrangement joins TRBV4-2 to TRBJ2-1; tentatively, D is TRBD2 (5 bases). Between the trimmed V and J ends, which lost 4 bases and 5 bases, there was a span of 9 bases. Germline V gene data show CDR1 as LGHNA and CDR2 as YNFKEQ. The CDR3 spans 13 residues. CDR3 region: CASSREWDNEQFF. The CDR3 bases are TGTGCCAGCAGCCGGGAGTGGGACAATGAGCAGTTCTTC.